Following are 19 T cell receptor beta chains from one sample sequenced in a study of blood T cells in healthy people across ages. Alongside a J-beta primer mix, a sample-barcoded 5' primer served in a second PCR lasting about 7 to 11 cycles. Each CDR3 protein is one row after TCRdb ran MiXCR on the 5' RACE reads. The sample yields 1,500,000 or so distinct CDR3 sequences, 35% to 45% seen once. Source material: blood. These receptors were collected from a woman younger than 30 in good health.

This clonotype appeared a few times. The rearrangement joins TRBV12-3 or TRBV12-4 to TRBJ2-7; maybe TRBD2 (5 bases). V dropped 9 bases and J dropped 3 bases, with 12 bases sitting between them. The CDR3 is made up of 12 amino acids. The CDR3 reads CASGLGIYEQYF. In DNA, the CDR3 is TGTGCCAGTGGACTGGGAATCTACGAGCAGTACTTC.

This chain joins TRBV5-1 and TRBJ2-7, with D perhaps TRBD2 (5 bases). The V end lost 1 base, the J end lost 5 bases, and 13 bases lay between the germline ends. The germline CDR1 and CDR2 sequences are SGHRS and YFSETQ. The CDR3 loop spans 14 amino acids. CDR3 residues: CASSLREGSNEQYF. Here the CDR3 DNA reads TGCGCCAGCAGCTTGCGTGAGGGATCGAACGAGCAGTACTTC.

This clonotype was counted a few times. The gene calls are TRBV7-8 and TRBJ2-3; D is perhaps TRBD1 (5 bases). In germline, CDR1 is SGHVS, CDR2 FQNEAQ. The CDR3 is 16 residues long. Trimming shortened V by 1 base and J by 1 base, and 12 bases separated the two germline ends. In DNA form, the CDR3 reads TGTGCCAGCAGCTTAGAAAGCCAGGGCGGCACAGATACGCAGTATTTT. Protein sequence: CASSLESQGGTDTQYF.

J is TRBJ1-2 and V is TRBV6-2 or TRBV6-3, with 8 bases fitting TRBD1. CDR3 length: 21 amino acids. With V trimmed by 0 bases and J by 3 bases, 21 bases remained unmatched. Germline V gene data show CDR1 as MNHEY and CDR2 as SVGEGT. The chain's CDR3 is CASSYSDLGIRTGFVDYGYTF. CDR3 nucleotide sequence: TGTGCCAGCAGTTACTCCGACCTCGGCATAAGGACAGGGTTCGTCGACTATGGCTACACCTTC.

This clonotype was recorded a few times. This chain joins TRBV29-1 and TRBJ1-2; no firm D call. The CDR3 totals 12 residues. V was shortened by 4 bases and J by 4 bases, with 10 bases between the two germline ends. Germline V CDR1 and CDR2: SQVTM, ANQGSEA. CDR3 sequence reads: CSVGRQTYGYTF. CDR3 DNA: TGCAGCGTTGGACGGCAGACCTATGGCTACACCTTC.

For this clonotype: Relative to the germline gene, one junction end is altered; a read error may explain this. The genes are TRBV11-1 and TRBJ2-1; 10 bases are shared with TRBD2. The CDR3 runs 15 residues. Germline-derived CDR1 and CDR2 are SGHAT and FQDESV (reference sequence). The CDR3 protein is CASSRLAGVGNEQFF. The CDR3, as DNA: TGTGCCAGCAGCCGGCTAGCGGGAGTTGGCAATGAACAGTTCTTC. Full variable domain (remainder filled in from reference TRBV11-1 and TRBJ2-1): EAEVAQSPRYKITEKSQAVAFWCDPISGHATLYWYRQILGQGPELLVQFQDESVVDDSQLPKDRFSAERLKGVDSTLKIQPAELGDSAMYLCASSRLAGVGNEQFFGPGTRLTVL.

The chain joins TRBV9 to TRBJ1-2; no clear D. Trimming removed 4 bases at V and 4 bases at J, with 14 bases between. Germline lookup yields CDR1 SGDLS and CDR2 YYNGEE. The CDR3 totals 14 residues. DNA for the CDR3: TGTGCCAGCAGCCCACTGACGGCACCCTATGGCTACACCTTC. This sequence encodes CASSPLTAPYGYTF.

In regard to this clonotype: One junction end disagrees with the germline gene, perhaps due to a read error. J is TRBJ1-5 and V is TRBV6-6, with D uncertain. This CDR3 contains 16 residues. Germline loops: CDR1 MNHNY, CDR2 SVGAGI (reference sequence). The CDR3 DNA follows: TGTGCCAGCAGTCCGGCGGCGGGATCAAGCAATCACCCCCAGCATTTT. Amino acids: CASSPAAGSSNHPQHF.

This clonotype has just a few counts. V gene TRBV12-3 or TRBV12-4 combines with J gene TRBJ1-6, with D maybe TRBD1 (6 bases). Trimming took off 3 bases at V and 7 bases at J, with 10 bases between the two ends. This CDR3 has 14 amino acids. The CDR3 nucleotides are TGTGCCAGCAGTTTGAGGGGGAAGAATTCACCCCTCCACTTT. The encoded protein is CASSLRGKNSPLHF.

This clonotype was counted only a few times. The gene calls are TRBV6-5 and TRBJ2-2; 11 nucleotides align to TRBD1. CDR1 and CDR2 from the germline V gene are MNHEY and SVGAGI. This CDR3 has 16 amino acids. V lost 7 bases, J lost 5 bases, and 9 bases stayed unmatched. CDR3: CASTRTGGVITGELFF. In nucleotides, the CDR3 is TGTGCCAGCACCCGGACAGGGGGCGTGATTACCGGGGAGCTGTTTTTT.

This clonotype came up a few times. The chain carries TRBV6-2 or TRBV6-3 and TRBJ2-1; 9 positions agree with TRBD2. This CDR3 comprises 18 residues. The ends lost 0 bases at V and 4 bases at J; junction bases unmatched: 10. The V gene's germline CDR1 is MNHEY and CDR2 SVGEGT. CDR3: CASSYSRGSGGPYNEQFF. The CDR3 DNA is TGTGCCAGCAGTTACTCGCGAGGAAGCGGGGGGCCTTACAATGAGCAGTTCTTC.

The chain recombines TRBV12-3 or TRBV12-4 with TRBJ2-3, with TRBD2 identical over 8 bases. V was clipped by 2 bases and J by 3 bases; unmatched bases: 7. The CDR3 loop spans 16 amino acids. CDR3 loop: CASSLPAGGGTDTQYF. In nucleotides, the CDR3 is TGTGCCAGCAGTTTACCCGCCGGGGGGGGAACAGATACGCAGTATTTT.

The V gene is TRBV28, the J gene TRBJ2-1, with 7 bases fitting TRBD2. Per the germline V gene, CDR1 is MDHEN and CDR2 is SYDVKM. The length of the CDR3 is 13 residues. After removal of 3 bases from V and 5 bases from J, the junction contained 1 base not matched to a gene. The CDR3 nucleotides are TGTGCCAGCAGTTTCCGGGAGGACAATGAGCAGTTCTTC. It specifies CASSFREDNEQFF.

The chain is built from TRBV12-3 or TRBV12-4 and TRBJ1-2; D uncertain. This CDR3 has 13 amino acids. Trimming left V 5 bases short and J 4 bases short, with 11 bases between. CDR3 residues: CASSQKGPYGYTF. The CDR3, as DNA: TGTGCCAGCAGTCAAAAGGGCCCCTATGGCTACACCTTC.

This clonotype was detected only a few times. The rearrangement joins TRBV5-1 to TRBJ2-1; D may match TRBD1 or TRBD2 (5 bases each). The V and J ends lost 4 bases and 7 bases respectively, with 21 bases between them. Germline V gives CDR1 SGHRS, CDR2 YFSETQ. This CDR3 has 16 amino acids. CDR3: CASSLSFQGRRNEQFF. The CDR3 DNA sequence: TGCGCCAGCAGCCTTTCCTTCCAGGGTCGGAGGAATGAGCAGTTCTTC. The entire variable domain, with the rest obtained from reference TRBV5-1 and TRBJ2-1, is as follows: KAGVTQTPRYLIKTRGQQVTLSCSPISGHRSVSWYQQTPGQGLQFLFEYFSETQRNKGNFPGRFSGRQFSNSRSEMNVSTLELGDSALYLCASSLSFQGRRNEQFFGPGTRLTVL.

This clonotype was seen more than once but under ten times. The chain has TRBV27 and TRBJ1-1; D gene uncertain. With 0 bases removed from V and 0 bases from J, the gap between germline ends came to 8 bases. Germline V gene sequence: CDR1 MNHEY, CDR2 SMNVEV (reference sequence). The CDR3 has 15 amino acids. The DNA for the CDR3 is TGTGCCAGCAGTTTATCAGGGATAGTGAACACTGAAGCTTTCTTT. The encoded protein is CASSLSGIVNTEAFF.

This chain joins TRBV6-1 and TRBJ1-5; no clear D gene. Trimming took off 0 bases at V and 4 bases at J, with 10 bases between the two ends. Per germline, CDR1 MNHNS and CDR2 SASEGT. The CDR3 is made up of 15 amino acids. CDR3 loop: CASSEAGGWNQPQHF. CDR3 coding DNA: TGTGCCAGCAGTGAAGCGGGAGGATGGAATCAGCCCCAGCATTTT.

This clonotype came up a few times. V gene TRBV7-2 combines with J gene TRBJ2-1, with D tentatively TRBD1 or TRBD2 (5 bases each). The V gene lost 1 base and the J gene lost 10 bases, with 11 bases spanning the gap. The CDR3 is 13 amino acids. Germline V gene sequence: CDR1 SGHTA, CDR2 FQGNSA. The CDR3 loop is CASSLEGTLEQFF. As DNA, the CDR3 is TGTGCCAGCAGCTTAGAAGGGACCCTAGAGCAGTTCTTC.

The chain combines TRBV7-9 with TRBJ2-7; the D gene could be TRBD1 or TRBD2 (5 bases each). The CDR3 consists of 14 residues. With 6 bases removed from V and 2 bases from J, the gap between germline ends came to 14 bases. Germline V gene lookup returns CDR1 SEHNR and CDR2 FQNEAQ (reference sequence). CDR3 DNA sequence: TGTGCCAGCAGACGGGGTGACAGAACCTACGAGCAGTACTTC. It encodes CASRRGDRTYEQYF.